This TCR beta chain was captured by sequencing in a study of PD-1 blockade in classical Hodgkin lymphoma. Regarding the study as a whole: Anyone who began nivolumab under 1 year after ASCT was excluded. Before treatment, TCR diversity in newly diagnosed patients was reportedly lower than in healthy donors. CD8+ TCR diversity did not rise significantly by C4D1, unlike CD4+.

A word on this clone: The antigen is not known.

Germline CDR1 reads MNHEY; CDR2 reads SVGAGI. The V end lost 0 bases, the J end lost 3 bases, and 9 bases lay between the germline ends. The CDR3 loop spans 15 amino acids. The table came from immunoSEQ multiplex PCR; TCRdb's copy has only in-frame clones and leaves some out. The sample holds roughly 12,000 clones; about 88% are singletons and the top ten take under 45%. Time point specified: cycle 4 day 1 (C4D1), after 5 to 7 weeks of nivolumab. Every single patient, without exception, relapsed after autologous stem cell transplantation, and brentuximab vedotin exposure varied. Through magnetic negative selection, CD8+ T cells were separated from PBMCs that had been thawed. The patients, who had relapsed/refractory classical Hodgkin lymphoma, achieved best responses of complete response, partial response or progressive disease.

The receptor comes from a human donor with classical Hodgkin lymphoma. The donor label of this sample is uncertain. The genes are TRBV6-5 and TRBJ1-5, with a weak D call TRBD1 (6 bases). Sequenced here: CD8+ T cells from blood, sampled before the fourth cycle of nivolumab. CDR3 region: CASSYSGQSNQPQHF. The CDR3, as DNA: TGTGCCAGCAGTTACTCTGGACAGTCCAATCAGCCCCAGCATTTT.